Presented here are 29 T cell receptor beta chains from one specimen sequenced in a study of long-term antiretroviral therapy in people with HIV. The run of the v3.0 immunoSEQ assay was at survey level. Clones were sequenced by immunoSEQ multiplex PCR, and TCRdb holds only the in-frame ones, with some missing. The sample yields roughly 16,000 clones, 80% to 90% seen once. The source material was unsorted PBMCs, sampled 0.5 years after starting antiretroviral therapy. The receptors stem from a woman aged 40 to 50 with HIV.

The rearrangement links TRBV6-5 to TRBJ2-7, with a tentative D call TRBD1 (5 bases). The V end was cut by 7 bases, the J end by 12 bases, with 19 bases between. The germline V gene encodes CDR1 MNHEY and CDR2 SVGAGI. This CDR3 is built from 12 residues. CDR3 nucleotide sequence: TGTGCCAGCACCCAAGTCCCAGGGAATACGTACTTC. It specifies CASTQVPGNTYF.

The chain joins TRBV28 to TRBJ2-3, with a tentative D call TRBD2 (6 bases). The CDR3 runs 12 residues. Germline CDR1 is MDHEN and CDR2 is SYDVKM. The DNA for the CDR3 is TGTGGGAGCGGGTGGGGCACAGATACGCAGTATTTT. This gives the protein CGSGWGTDTQYF.

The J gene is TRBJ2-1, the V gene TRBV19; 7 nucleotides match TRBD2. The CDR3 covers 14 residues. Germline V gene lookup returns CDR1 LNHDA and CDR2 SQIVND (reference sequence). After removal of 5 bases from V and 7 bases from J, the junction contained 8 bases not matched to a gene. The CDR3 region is CASSGAGARNEQFF. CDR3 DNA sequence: TGTGCCAGTAGTGGTGCGGGAGCGCGAAATGAGCAGTTCTTC.

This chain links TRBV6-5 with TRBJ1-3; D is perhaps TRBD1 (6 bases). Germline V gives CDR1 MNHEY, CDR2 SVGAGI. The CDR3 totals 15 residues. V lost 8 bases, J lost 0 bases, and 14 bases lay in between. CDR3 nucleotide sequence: TGTGCCAGCGGCCAAGGGGGACTCTCTGGAAACACCATATATTTT. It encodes CASGQGGLSGNTIYF.

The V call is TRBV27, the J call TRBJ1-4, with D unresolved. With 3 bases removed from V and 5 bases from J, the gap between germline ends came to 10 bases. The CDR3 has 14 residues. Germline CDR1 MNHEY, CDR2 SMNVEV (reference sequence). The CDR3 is CASSFRSLNEKLFF. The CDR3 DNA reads TGTGCCAGCAGTTTTCGTAGCTTGAATGAAAAACTGTTTTTT.

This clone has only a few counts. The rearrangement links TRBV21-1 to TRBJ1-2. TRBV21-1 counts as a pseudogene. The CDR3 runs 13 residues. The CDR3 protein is CASSNEWSYGYTF. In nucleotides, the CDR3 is TGTGCCAGCAGCAACGAATGGAGTTATGGCTACACCTTC.

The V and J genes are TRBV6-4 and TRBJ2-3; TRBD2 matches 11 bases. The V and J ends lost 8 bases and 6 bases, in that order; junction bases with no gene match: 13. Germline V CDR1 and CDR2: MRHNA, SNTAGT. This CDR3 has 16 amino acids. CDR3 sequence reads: CASLPQLAGVRDTQYF. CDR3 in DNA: TGTGCCAGCCTTCCCCAACTAGCGGGGGTGAGGGATACGCAGTATTTT.

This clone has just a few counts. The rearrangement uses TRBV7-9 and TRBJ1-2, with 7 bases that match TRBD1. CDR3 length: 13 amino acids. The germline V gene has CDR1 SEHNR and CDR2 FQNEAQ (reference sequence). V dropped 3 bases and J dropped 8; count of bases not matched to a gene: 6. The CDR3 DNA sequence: TGTGCCAGCAGCTTCAATGCAGGGGGGGGCTACACCTTC. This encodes CASSFNAGGGYTF.

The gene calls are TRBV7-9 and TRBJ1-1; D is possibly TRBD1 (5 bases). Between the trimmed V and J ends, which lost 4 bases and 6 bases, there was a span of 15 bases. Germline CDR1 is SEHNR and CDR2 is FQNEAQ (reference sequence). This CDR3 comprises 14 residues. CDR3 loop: CASSSIGAYSEAFF. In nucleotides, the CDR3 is TGTGCCAGCAGCTCCATTGGGGCTTATTCTGAAGCTTTCTTT.

CDR3 in amino acids: CASTGGTVPYEQYF. CDR3 coding DNA: TGTGCCAGCACCGGGGGGACGGTTCCCTACGAGCAGTACTTC. The chain has TRBV7-9 and TRBJ2-7; 7 bases map to TRBD2. In germline, CDR1 is SEHNR, CDR2 FQNEAQ (reference sequence). V gave up 7 bases and J gave up 2 bases; unmatched junction bases: 8. This CDR3 has 14 amino acids. Full variable domain (rest looked up from reference TRBV7-9 and TRBJ2-7): DTGVSQNPRHKITKRGQNVTFRCDPISEHNRLYWYRQTLGQGPEFLTYFQNEAQLEKSRLLSDRFSAERPKGSFSTLEIQRTEQGDSAMYLCASTGGTVPYEQYFGPGTRLTVT.

This CDR3 is CASSYSSGTPDTQYF. CDR3 coding DNA: TGTGCCAGCAGTTACTCTAGCGGGACCCCAGATACGCAGTATTTT. This chain connects TRBV6-5 to TRBJ2-3; 8 bases align to TRBD2. Germline V gene data show CDR1 as MNHEY and CDR2 as SVGAGI. The CDR3 loop spans 15 amino acids. V dropped 0 bases and J dropped 4; count of bases not matched to a gene: 3.

CDR3 amino acids: CASSTADRSIYGYTF. Here the CDR3 DNA reads TGTGCCAGCAGTACCGCGGACAGGTCTATCTATGGCTACACCTTC. The chain employs TRBV2 and TRBJ1-2, with 7 bases identical to TRBD1. Germline CDR1 reads SNHLY; CDR2 reads FYNNEI. V was clipped by 5 bases and J by 4 bases; unmatched bases: 10. The CDR3 length is 15 residues. The whole variable domain, remainder taken from reference TRBV2 and TRBJ1-2, is EPEVTQTPSHQVTQMGQEVILRCVPISNHLYFYWYRQILGQKVEFLVSFYNNEISEKSEIFDDQFSVERPDGSNFTLKIRSTKLEDSAMYFCASSTADRSIYGYTFGSGTRLTVV.

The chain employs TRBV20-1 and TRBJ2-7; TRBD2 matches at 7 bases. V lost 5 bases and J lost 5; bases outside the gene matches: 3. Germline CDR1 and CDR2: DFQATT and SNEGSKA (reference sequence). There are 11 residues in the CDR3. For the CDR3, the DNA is TGCAGTGCTCTTACTAGCGACGAGCAGTACTTC. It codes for CSALTSDEQYF.

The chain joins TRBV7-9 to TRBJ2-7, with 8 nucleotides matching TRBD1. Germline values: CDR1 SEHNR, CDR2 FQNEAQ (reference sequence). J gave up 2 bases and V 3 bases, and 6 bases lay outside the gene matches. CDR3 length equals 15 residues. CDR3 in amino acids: CASSLGGQATYEQYF. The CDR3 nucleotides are TGTGCCAGCAGCTTGGGGGGACAGGCGACCTACGAGCAGTACTTC.

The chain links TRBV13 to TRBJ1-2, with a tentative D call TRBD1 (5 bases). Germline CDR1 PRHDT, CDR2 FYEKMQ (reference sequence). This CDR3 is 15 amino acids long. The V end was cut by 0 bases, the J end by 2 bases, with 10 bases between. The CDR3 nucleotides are TGTGCCAGCAGCTTAGGTGTGGGGCAGAACTATGGCTACACCTTC. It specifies CASSLGVGQNYGYTF.

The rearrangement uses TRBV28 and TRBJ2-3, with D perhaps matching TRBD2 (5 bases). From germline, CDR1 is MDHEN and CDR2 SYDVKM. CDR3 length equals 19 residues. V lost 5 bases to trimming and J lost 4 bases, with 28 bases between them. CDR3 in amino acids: CASSPIMGHKTWGADTQYF. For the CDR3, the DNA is TGTGCCAGCAGTCCAATTATGGGCCACAAGACTTGGGGAGCAGATACGCAGTATTTT.

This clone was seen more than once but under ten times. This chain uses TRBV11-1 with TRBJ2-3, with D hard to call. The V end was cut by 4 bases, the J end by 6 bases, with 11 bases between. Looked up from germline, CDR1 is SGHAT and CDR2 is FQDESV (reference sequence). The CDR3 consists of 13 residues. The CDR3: CASSSLSLDTQYF. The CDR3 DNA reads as TGTGCCAGCAGCTCTCTGTCGCTTGATACGCAGTATTTT.

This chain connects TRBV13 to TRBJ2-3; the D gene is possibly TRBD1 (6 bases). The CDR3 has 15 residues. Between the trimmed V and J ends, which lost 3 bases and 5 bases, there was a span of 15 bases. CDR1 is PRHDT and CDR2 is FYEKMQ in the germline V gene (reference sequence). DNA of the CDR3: TGTGCCAGCAGCTTGGGGGCCCGTTTTGGAGATACGCAGTATTTT. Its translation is CASSLGARFGDTQYF.

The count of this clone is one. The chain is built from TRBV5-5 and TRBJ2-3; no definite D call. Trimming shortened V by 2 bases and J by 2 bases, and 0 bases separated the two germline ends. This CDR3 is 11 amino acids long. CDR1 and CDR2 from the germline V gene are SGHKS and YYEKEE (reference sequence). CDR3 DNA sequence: TGTGCCAGCAGCTTCACAGATACGCAGTATTTT. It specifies CASSFTDTQYF.

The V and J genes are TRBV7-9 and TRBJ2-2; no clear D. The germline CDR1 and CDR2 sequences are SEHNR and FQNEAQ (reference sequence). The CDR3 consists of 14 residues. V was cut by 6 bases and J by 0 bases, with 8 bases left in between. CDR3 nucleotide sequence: TGTGCCAGCAGGGTTGTGTCGAACACCGGGGAGCTGTTTTTT. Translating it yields CASRVVSNTGELFF.

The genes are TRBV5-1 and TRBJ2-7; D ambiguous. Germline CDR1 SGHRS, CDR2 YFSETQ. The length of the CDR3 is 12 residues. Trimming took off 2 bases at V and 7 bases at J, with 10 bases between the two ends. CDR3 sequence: CASSLALSEQYF. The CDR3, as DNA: TGCGCCAGCAGCTTAGCGTTGAGTGAGCAGTACTTC.

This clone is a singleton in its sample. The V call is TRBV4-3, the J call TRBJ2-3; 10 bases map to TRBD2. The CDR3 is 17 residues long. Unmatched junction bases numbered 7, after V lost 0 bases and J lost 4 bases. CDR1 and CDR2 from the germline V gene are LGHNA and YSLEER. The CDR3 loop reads CASSQDIASGSADTQYF. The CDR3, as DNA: TGCGCCAGCAGCCAAGATATAGCTAGCGGGAGCGCAGATACGCAGTATTTT.

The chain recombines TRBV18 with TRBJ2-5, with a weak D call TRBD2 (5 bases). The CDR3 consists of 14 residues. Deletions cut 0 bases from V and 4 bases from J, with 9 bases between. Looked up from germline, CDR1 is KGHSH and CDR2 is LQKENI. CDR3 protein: CASSPPSDRETQYF. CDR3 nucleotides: TGTGCCAGCTCACCACCTAGCGACCGAGAGACCCAGTACTTC.

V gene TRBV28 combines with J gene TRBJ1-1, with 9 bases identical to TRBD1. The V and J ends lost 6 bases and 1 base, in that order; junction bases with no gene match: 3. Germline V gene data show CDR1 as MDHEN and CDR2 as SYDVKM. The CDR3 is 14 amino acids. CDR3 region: CASSPGQGNTEAFF. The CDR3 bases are TGTGCCAGCAGCCCGGGACAGGGGAACACTGAAGCTTTCTTT.

CDR3 residues: CASSAQAHYNEQFF. The CDR3 nucleotides are TGTGCCAGCAGCGCTCAAGCGCACTACAATGAGCAGTTCTTC. The chain links TRBV7-3 to TRBJ2-1; no reliable D call. This CDR3 contains 14 residues. CDR1 and CDR2 from the germline V gene are SGHTA and FQGTGA. Trimming removed 5 bases at V and 3 bases at J, with 11 bases between. The whole variable domain, filled in from reference TRBV7-3 and TRBJ2-1, reads GAGVSQTPSNKVTEKGKYVELRCDPISGHTALYWYRQSLGQGPEFLIYFQGTGAADDSGLPNDRFFAVRPEGSVSTLKIQRTERGDSAVYLCASSAQAHYNEQFFGPGTRLTVL.

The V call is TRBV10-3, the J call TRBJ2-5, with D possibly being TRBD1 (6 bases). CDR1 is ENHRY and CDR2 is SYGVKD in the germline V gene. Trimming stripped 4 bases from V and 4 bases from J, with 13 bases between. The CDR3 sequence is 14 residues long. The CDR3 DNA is TGTGCCATCAGTGTTGGGGACACGGGAGAGACCCAGTACTTC. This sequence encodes CAISVGDTGETQYF.

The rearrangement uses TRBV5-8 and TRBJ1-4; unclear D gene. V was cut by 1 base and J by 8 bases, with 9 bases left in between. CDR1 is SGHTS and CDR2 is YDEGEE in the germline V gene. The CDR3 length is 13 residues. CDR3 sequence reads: CASSLFSGEKLFF. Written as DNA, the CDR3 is TGTGCCAGCAGCTTGTTCAGTGGAGAAAAACTGTTTTTT.

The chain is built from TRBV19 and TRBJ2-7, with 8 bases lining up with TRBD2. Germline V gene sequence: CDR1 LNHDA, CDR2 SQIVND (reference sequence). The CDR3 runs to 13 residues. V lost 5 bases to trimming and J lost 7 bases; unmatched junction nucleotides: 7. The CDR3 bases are TGTGCCAGTAGTCCGAGACTAGCGCGGGAGCAGTACTTC. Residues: CASSPRLAREQYF. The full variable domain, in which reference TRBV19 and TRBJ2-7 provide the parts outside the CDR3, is DGGITQSPKYLFRKEGQNVTLSCEQNLNHDAMYWYRQDPGQGLRLIYYSQIVNDFQKGDIAEGYSVSREKKESFPLTVTSAQKNPTAFYLCASSPRLAREQYFGPGTRLTVT.

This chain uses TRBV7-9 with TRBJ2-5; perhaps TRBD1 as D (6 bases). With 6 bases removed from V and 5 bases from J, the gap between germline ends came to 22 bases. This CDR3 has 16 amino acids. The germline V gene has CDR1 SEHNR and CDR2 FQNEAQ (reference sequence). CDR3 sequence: CASSYSASRGSETQYF. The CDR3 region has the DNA TGTGCCAGCAGTTATAGCGCGAGCAGGGGCTCGGAGACCCAGTACTTC.